These 7 T cell receptor beta chains came from one sample sequenced in a study of blood T cell repertoires in COVID-19. Libraries were prepared by immunoSEQ multiplex PCR; TCRdb keeps only in-frame clonotypes and omits some of them. The profile covers fewer than 300,000 clones, with under 95% appearing a single time and 2.3% taken by the ten largest. Sequencing input: PBMCs or T cells enriched from blood (not recorded which). The receptors derive from a woman in her thirties or forties with acute COVID-19.

This clone has a single count. The gene calls are TRBV30 and TRBJ1-3, with D uncertain. Trimming took 2 bases from V and 0 from J, leaving 11 bases between them. The germline gives CDR1 GTSNPN, CDR2 SVGIG (reference sequence). The CDR3 runs 15 residues. The CDR3, as DNA: TGTGCCTGGAGTATAGGCGGCGCCTCTGGAAACACCATATATTTT. This gives the protein CAWSIGGASGNTIYF.

The chain links TRBV27 to TRBJ1-2; the match to TRBD1 covers 10 bases. After removal of 10 bases from V and 8 bases from J, the junction contained 10 bases not matched to a gene. This CDR3 has 13 amino acids. Germline-derived CDR1 and CDR2 are MNHEY and SMNVEV (reference sequence). In nucleotides, the CDR3 is TGTGCCATCCGGGGACAGGGGATGGCGGGCTACACCTTC. It yields the protein CAIRGQGMAGYTF.

This clone has a single count. The chain carries TRBV28 and TRBJ1-5; TRBD1 matches at 12 bases. The germline CDR1 and CDR2 sequences are MDHEN and SYDVKM. V gave up 3 bases and J gave up 6 bases; unmatched junction bases: 6. The CDR3 runs to 16 residues. DNA for the CDR3: TGTGCCAGCAGTTTGATCGGGACAGGGGGCAGTCAGCCCCAGCATTTT. Encoded protein: CASSLIGTGGSQPQHF.

This chain joins TRBV29-1 and TRBJ2-3; perhaps TRBD2 as D (6 bases). The CDR3 has 15 residues. The germline V and J ends were trimmed by 0 bases and 5 bases, with 15 bases remaining between them. Germline V gene sequence: CDR1 SQVTM, CDR2 ANQGSEA. CDR3 sequence reads: CSVEDWRDEKDTQYF. The CDR3 coding sequence is TGCAGCGTTGAAGATTGGCGGGACGAGAAAGATACGCAGTATTTT.

V gene TRBV4-1 combines with J gene TRBJ2-7; D is possibly TRBD2 (5 bases). CDR1 and CDR2 (germline): MGHRA, YSYEKL. There are 16 residues in the CDR3. Trimming stripped 1 base from V and 0 bases from J, with 13 bases between. The CDR3 here is CASSQAAGLSSYEQYF. The DNA of the CDR3 is TGCGCCAGCAGCCAAGCGGCGGGCCTTAGCTCCTACGAGCAGTACTTC.

The chain has TRBV6-2 or TRBV6-3 and TRBJ2-4; 9 bases fit TRBD1. The CDR3 length is 18 residues. The germline V gene encodes CDR1 MNHEY and CDR2 SVGEGT. J lost 0 bases, V lost 0 bases, and 6 bases had no gene match. The DNA of the CDR3 is TGTGCCAGCAGTTACTCGATAGGGACAGGGATAGCCAAAAACATTCAGTACTTC. Encoded protein: CASSYSIGTGIAKNIQYF.

The chain has TRBV7-2 and TRBJ1-2; D is possibly TRBD1 (6 bases). V gave up 5 bases and J gave up 3 bases, with 10 bases separating them. This CDR3 has 13 residues. Germline values: CDR1 SGHTA, CDR2 FQGNSA. This chain's CDR3 is CASSAPGDYGYTF. CDR3 in DNA: TGTGCCAGCAGCGCTCCAGGGGACTATGGCTACACCTTC.